The 17 T cell receptor beta chains in this list originate from one sample, sequenced in a study of memory CD4+ T cells and cytomegalovirus serostatus. Clones were read by immunoSEQ multiplex PCR, and TCRdb kept only the in-frame ones, dropping some. Of tens of thousands of clones in the sample, around four fifths were seen once. Single viable CD3+CD4+CD8-CD45RO+ cells were sorted as the memory CD4+ T cells. The source material was memory CD4+ T cells from blood. These receptors all stem from an adult in good health and CMV-seronegative.

This clone was seen a few times. The gene calls are TRBV11-2 and TRBJ1-2; D remains unclear. Germline V gene data show CDR1 as SGHAT and CDR2 as FQNNGV. The CDR3 totals 16 residues. Between the trimmed V and J ends, which lost 8 bases and 7 bases, there was a span of 26 bases. The CDR3 region is CASALRIGPGGSGYTF. CDR3 in DNA: TGTGCCAGCGCGCTTAGGATCGGGCCGGGCGGTAGTGGCTACACCTTC.

J is TRBJ2-1 and V is TRBV5-1, with TRBD1 matching 7 bases. CDR1 SGHRS and CDR2 YFSETQ come from the germline V gene. The length of the CDR3 is 16 residues. V lost 4 bases to trimming and J lost 5 bases; unmatched junction nucleotides: 12. CDR3 nucleotide sequence: TGCGCCAGCAGCCCTACTGGCGGTACAGGGGACAATGAGCAGTTCTTC. This translates into CASSPTGGTGDNEQFF.

The chain is built from TRBV6-1 and TRBJ1-2; 9 bases line up with TRBD1. Losses at the gene ends were 5 bases for V and 4 bases for J; bases not matched to a gene: 8. Germline CDR1 reads MNHNS; CDR2 reads SASEGT. The CDR3 length is 15 residues. The CDR3 loop is CASSTGTGLGYGYTF. Here the CDR3 DNA reads TGTGCCAGCAGTACCGGGACAGGGCTGGGCTATGGCTACACCTTC.

This clone was seen only a few times. This chain connects TRBV7-6 to TRBJ2-1; the D is unclear. The CDR3 spans 12 residues. V gave up 3 bases and J gave up 8 bases, with 8 bases separating them. The germline V gene encodes CDR1 SGHVS and CDR2 FNYEAQ. The chain's CDR3 is CASSLSVHEQFF. The CDR3 DNA is TGTGCCAGCAGCTTGAGCGTCCATGAGCAGTTCTTC. Full variable domain (missing parts from reference TRBV7-6 and TRBJ2-1): GAGVSQSPRYKVTKRGQDVALRCDPISGHVSLYWYRQALGQGPEFLTYFNYEAQQDKSGLPNDRFSAERPEGSISTLTIQRTEQRDSAMYRCASSLSVHEQFFGPGTRLTVL.

The rearrangement uses TRBV4-1 and TRBJ2-6, with D uncertain. CDR3 length: 17 residues. V lost 5 bases to trimming and J lost 0 bases, with 14 bases between them. Per germline, CDR1 MGHRA and CDR2 YSYEKL. Written as DNA, the CDR3 is TGCGCCAGCAGCGGAGAACCGGCAGGCTCTGGGGCCAACGTCCTGACTTTC. It yields the protein CASSGEPAGSGANVLTF.

The V and J genes are TRBV19 and TRBJ1-3; D possibly corresponds to TRBD1 (5 bases). V lost 6 bases and J 1 base, leaving 19 bases between the germline ends. Germline V lookup: CDR1 LNHDA, CDR2 SQIVND (reference sequence). This CDR3 spans 17 amino acids. The CDR3 DNA sequence: TGTGCCAGTAGCCCGGACCAGGACGGGGCTTCTGGAAACACCATATATTTT. Its translation is CASSPDQDGASGNTIYF.

The V call is TRBV18, the J call TRBJ2-6; D is undetermined. V was clipped by 1 base and J by 0 bases, with 10 bases between them. The CDR3 spans 17 residues. CDR1 is KGHSH, CDR2 LQKENI, per germline. In DNA form, the CDR3 reads TGTGCCAGCTCACCACTACCAGGCTACTCTGGGGCCAACGTCCTGACTTTC. This translates into CASSPLPGYSGANVLTF. Filled out from reference TRBV18 and TRBJ2-6, the complete variable domain reads NAGVMQNPRHLVRRRGQEARLRCSPMKGHSHVYWYRQLPEEGLKFMVYLQKENIIDESGMPKERFSAEFPKEGPSILRIQQVVRGDSAAYFCASSPLPGYSGANVLTFGAGSRLTVL.

A few counts support this clone. The chain links TRBV5-1 to TRBJ2-4; D is undetermined. Germline CDR1 SGHRS, CDR2 YFSETQ. V lost 6 bases and J 1 base, leaving 14 bases between the germline ends. The CDR3 sequence is 15 residues long. CDR3: CASTLENGAKNIQYF. DNA for the CDR3: TGCGCCAGCACCCTAGAGAATGGGGCCAAAAACATTCAGTACTTC.

The chain employs TRBV29-1 and TRBJ1-4, with no clear D. Germline assignment: CDR1 SQVTM and CDR2 ANQGSEA. The CDR3 spans 10 residues. Trimming cost V 6 bases and J 6 bases, with 5 bases left between them. The chain's CDR3 is CSVRDEKLFF. Here the CDR3 DNA reads TGCAGCGTGCGGGATGAAAAACTGTTTTTT. The full variable domain, with the rest looked up from reference TRBV29-1 and TRBJ1-4, is SAVISQKPSRDICQRGTSLTIQCQVDSQVTMMFWYRQQPGQSLTLIATANQGSEATYESGFVIDKFPISRPNLTFSTLTVSNMSPEDSSIYLCSVRDEKLFFGSGTQLSVL.

This clone was observed once. The chain joins TRBV5-1 to TRBJ2-1, with D perhaps assigned TRBD1 or TRBD2 (5 bases each). CDR3 size: 15 residues. Trimming removed 4 bases at V and 5 bases at J, with 16 bases between. Germline CDR1 and CDR2: SGHRS and YFSETQ. The CDR3 region is CASSLRDGGNNEQFF. The CDR3 region has the DNA TGCGCCAGCAGCCTCCGGGACGGCGGAAACAATGAGCAGTTCTTC.

The sample holds a few counts of this clone. The genes are TRBV19 and TRBJ1-1; 8 bases agree with TRBD1. The junction had 5 bases not matched to a gene; V was cut back by 4 bases and J by 4 bases. CDR1 and CDR2 (germline): LNHDA, SQIVND (reference sequence). The length of the CDR3 is 14 residues. The CDR3 DNA follows: TGTGCCAGTAGTACCCACAGGGGGAGCACTGAAGCTTTCTTT. This gives the protein CASSTHRGSTEAFF. The variable domain in full, with the rest retrieved from reference TRBV19 and TRBJ1-1, is DGGITQSPKYLFRKEGQNVTLSCEQNLNHDAMYWYRQDPGQGLRLIYYSQIVNDFQKGDIAEGYSVSREKKESFPLTVTSAQKNPTAFYLCASSTHRGSTEAFFGQGTRLTVV.

The rearrangement uses TRBV7-2 and TRBJ2-3; the D gene is possibly TRBD2 (6 bases). Germline loops: CDR1 SGHTA, CDR2 FQGNSA. This CDR3 has 15 amino acids. V was shortened by 5 bases and J by 6 bases, with 18 bases between the two germline ends. CDR3 in amino acids: CASSPRRLESDTQYF. CDR3 coding DNA: TGTGCCAGCAGCCCCCGGAGACTAGAATCGGATACGCAGTATTTT.

The V gene is TRBV6-5, the J gene TRBJ1-2; D ambiguous. Trimming pared 6 bases from V and 4 bases from J, leaving 18 bases between. The CDR3 is 15 amino acids. The germline V gene encodes CDR1 MNHEY and CDR2 SVGAGI. The CDR3 sequence is CASSPWRPDPYGYTF. In DNA, the CDR3 is TGTGCCAGCAGCCCCTGGAGGCCGGACCCCTATGGCTACACCTTC.

The chain carries TRBV2 and TRBJ2-4; TRBD2 agrees at 8 bases. Losses at the gene ends were 6 bases for V and 2 bases for J; bases not matched to a gene: 9. CDR3 size: 16 residues. CDR1 is SNHLY and CDR2 is FYNNEI in the germline V gene. DNA for the CDR3: TGTGCCAGCAGGGGCGGACTAGCACATACCAAAAACATTCAGTACTTC. Protein sequence: CASRGGLAHTKNIQYF.

The rearrangement uses TRBV12-5 and TRBJ1-3; D unresolved. The germline V gene has CDR1 LGHNT and CDR2 FRNRAP. V was clipped by 2 bases and J by 6 bases, with 8 bases between them. CDR3 length: 13 residues. In nucleotides, the CDR3 is TGTGCTAGTGGTTTGAGTCAGTCAAACACCATATATTTT. Its translation: CASGLSQSNTIYF.

V gene TRBV27 combines with J gene TRBJ2-7, with 7 bases identical to TRBD1. The J segment lost 4 bases and the V segment lost 0 bases, leaving 6 bases of the junction unmatched. This CDR3 is built from 15 residues. Per germline, CDR1 MNHEY and CDR2 SMNVEV (reference sequence). The CDR3 bases are TGTGCCAGCAGTTTATCCATGACAGGGTTTTACGAGCAGTACTTC. It codes for CASSLSMTGFYEQYF.

V and J are TRBV7-2 and TRBJ2-5; 9 nucleotides align to TRBD2. The CDR3 is made up of 15 amino acids. V lost 3 bases, J lost 5 bases, and 7 bases stayed unmatched. Germline V gives CDR1 SGHTA, CDR2 FQGNSA. The CDR3 coding sequence is TGTGCCAGCAGCTTCACCACCGGACTAGCGGAGACCCAGTACTTC. It specifies CASSFTTGLAETQYF.